One and the same sample provided the 32 T cell receptor delta chains below, sequenced in a study of gamma-delta T cells after stem cell transplantation. TCRdb fed the RT-PCR reads into CATT to redo clone calling. This sample has fewer than 12,000 delta-chain clones; around 1.2% occur once, and the top ten carry 10%. Sequencing was carried out using gamma-delta T cells. The origin of the receptors is a human donor. It is not recorded whose cells these are; they may come from a transplant donor.

In its sample, this clone is medium-sized. The identical CDR3 is also encoded by other nucleotide sequences in the sample. The chain combines TRDV2 with TRDJ1; 7 bases match TRDD3. V shed 0 bases, J shed 0 bases, and the junction held 12 bases outside the gene matches. From germline, CDR1 is GEAIGNYY and CDR2 EKD. The CDR3 is made up of 18 amino acids. In DNA form, the CDR3 reads TGTGCCTGTGACACCGTCGAGACTACTGGGGCATACACCGATAAACTCATCTTT. Its protein product is CACDTVETTGAYTDKLIF.

The rearrangement links TRDV2 to TRDJ1; TRDD3 agrees at 7 bases. The CDR3 totals 15 residues. CDR1 and CDR2 from the germline V gene are GEAIGNYY and EKD. The V segment lost 4 bases and the J segment 0 bases; nucleotides outside the gene matches: 7. In nucleotides, the CDR3 is TGTGCCTGTGATGACCTGGGGGTCAACACCGATAAACTCATCTTT. Its protein product is CACDDLGVNTDKLIF.

This clone is termed medium-sized. The chain is built from TRDV2 and TRDJ1; tentative D call: TRDD2 (6 bases). Germline V gene sequence: CDR1 GEAIGNYY, CDR2 EKD. There are 14 residues in the CDR3. V was cut by 1 base and J by 5 bases, with 13 bases left in between. CDR3 loop: CACDTLLQQDKLIF. The CDR3 bases are TGTGCCTGTGACACACTCCTACAGCAGGATAAACTCATCTTT.

This clone was seen a handful of times. A read error is the likely source, as a far larger clone sits one nucleotide away. The sample contains more than one DNA sequence encoding this CDR3. The genes are TRDV2 and TRDJ1; a possible D gene is TRDD3 (5 bases). Trimming left V 0 bases short and J 1 base short, with 11 bases between. Germline CDR1 and CDR2: GEAIGNYY and EKD. The CDR3 covers 15 residues. As DNA, the CDR3 is TGTGCCTGTGACACCGTAGGGGGTCCCACCGATAAACTCATCTTT. Its translation: CACDTVGGPTDKLIF.

CDR3 region: CACDTLLGDTARTDKLIF. The CDR3 DNA sequence: TGTGCCTGTGACACATTACTGGGGGATACAGCGCGAACCGATAAACTCATCTTT. The chain joins TRDV2 to TRDJ1; 12 bases are a match to TRDD3. Germline V gene data show CDR1 as GEAIGNYY and CDR2 as EKD. The CDR3 length is 18 residues. V was clipped by 1 base and J by 2 bases; unmatched bases: 10.

A few counts support this clone. A single base separates this from a much larger clone, so it may be a read error. The same CDR3 also results from other DNA sequences found in this sample. The chain employs TRDV2 and TRDJ1, with 10 bases aligning to TRDD3. V gave up 4 bases and J gave up 0 bases; unmatched junction bases: 13. Germline V gene lookup returns CDR1 GEAIGNYY and CDR2 EKD. The CDR3 loop spans 18 amino acids. The CDR3 loop reads CACDALGDTERYTDKLIF. The CDR3 region has the DNA TGTGCCTGTGATGCCTTGGGGGATACCGAGCGGTACACCGATAAACTCATCTTT.

This clone was seen a handful of times. The gene calls are TRDV2 and TRDJ1, with TRDD3 identical over 8 bases. Germline V gene sequence: CDR1 GEAIGNYY, CDR2 EKD. The CDR3 runs 16 residues. V trimming: 0 bases; J trimming: 4 bases; junction bases outside the gene matches: 9. DNA for the CDR3: TGTGCCTGTGACACCGTACTGGGGGGCCGCCTCGATAAACTCATCTTT. Its translation is CACDTVLGGRLDKLIF.

This clone was picked up a small number of times. A read error is likely here: a far larger clone is one base away. Different DNA sequences within this sample yield the same CDR3. The gene calls are TRDV2 and TRDJ1, with TRDD3 matching 13 bases. The CDR3 has 16 amino acids. Germline V CDR1 and CDR2: GEAIGNYY, EKD. CDR3 region: CACDPVLGDTFDKLIF. The CDR3 bases are TGCGCCTGTGACCCCGTACTGGGGGATACGTTCGATAAACTCATCTTT.

This clone was counted a few times. The sample holds other DNA sequences that translate to the same CDR3. The chain combines TRDV2 with TRDJ2; tentative D call: TRDD3 (6 bases). The V and J ends lost 1 base and 4 bases respectively, with 12 bases between them. CDR1 is GEAIGNYY, CDR2 EKD, per germline. CDR3 length: 15 amino acids. The CDR3 DNA reads as TGTGCCTGTGACACGGTTGGACTGGGGACAGCACAACTCTTCTTT. This translates into CACDTVGLGTAQLFF.

This clone was found a few times. TCRdb lists the protein of a much larger clone for this DNA, which differs at residue 13, so this is likely a read error; the protein given here is translated from the DNA itself. The chain combines TRDV2 with TRDJ1, with 11 bases that match TRDD3. This CDR3 spans 17 amino acids. CDR1 is GEAIGNYY and CDR2 is EKD in the germline V gene. The DNA for the CDR3 is TGTGCCTGTGACACCGTCGGACTGGGGGATAAGACCGGTAAACTCATCTTT. It codes for CACDTVGLGDKTGKLIF.

This clone was recorded many times. A far more abundant clone sits one base away, making this likely a read error. Other DNA sequences in the sample encode the same CDR3. The chain employs TRDV2 and TRDJ1; 9 bases fit TRDD3. This CDR3 region has 17 residues. The germline V gene has CDR1 GEAIGNYY and CDR2 EKD. CDR3 nucleotide sequence: TGCGCCTGTGACACTTTTCCAACTGGGGGACACACCGATAAACTCATCTTT. Translating it yields CACDTFPTGGHTDKLIF.

This clone appeared many times. The same CDR3 can be traced to other DNA sequences in this sample. The rearrangement uses TRDV2 and TRDJ3; possibly TRDD3 for D (6 bases). The CDR3 has 17 residues. Germline assignment: CDR1 GEAIGNYY and CDR2 EKD. V lost 3 bases to trimming and J lost 2 bases, with 13 bases between them. CDR3 loop: CACDPPGGAWDTRQMFF. CDR3 in DNA: TGTGCCTGTGACCCTCCGGGGGGAGCCTGGGACACCCGACAGATGTTTTTC.

A few counts support this clone. The chain couples TRDV2 to TRDJ1; TRDD3 matches at 13 bases. Germline V gives CDR1 GEAIGNYY, CDR2 EKD. The CDR3 sequence is 19 residues long. V dropped 2 bases and J dropped 3; count of bases not matched to a gene: 14. The CDR3 DNA is TGTGCCTGTGACATAATCACTACTGGGGGATACGGAAGTGCCGATAAACTCATCTTT. Protein: CACDIITTGGYGSADKLIF.

About this clone: Only one base separates this from a far larger clonotype, so it likely reflects a read error. Additional DNA sequences in this sample encode the identical CDR3. V is TRDV2 and J is TRDJ1, with TRDD3 identical over 7 bases. Germline values: CDR1 GEAIGNYY, CDR2 EKD. The CDR3 is 17 residues long. The V and J ends lost 3 bases and 2 bases, in that order; junction bases with no gene match: 14. In DNA, the CDR3 is TGTGCCTGTGACGGTATTGGGGGACCTCCTCATACCGATAAACTCATCTTT. Translation: CACDGIGGPPHTDKLIF.

This clone occurred a few times. A read error likely explains why the TCRdb protein, taken from a much larger clone, differs from this DNA's translation at residue 7; the protein shown is translated from the DNA. The chain has TRDV2 and TRDJ1, with D uncertain. CDR1 and CDR2 (germline): GEAIGNYY, EKD. Trimming shortened V by 3 bases and J by 5 bases, and 15 bases separated the two germline ends. This CDR3 has 14 residues. The CDR3 region is CACDSMREADKLIF. The CDR3 DNA follows: TGTGCCTGTGACTCGATGAGGGAGGCGGATAAACTCATCTTT.

About this clone itself: The sample contains more than one DNA sequence encoding this CDR3. The chain has TRDV2 and TRDJ1; 13 bases are a match to TRDD3. The CDR3 loop spans 17 amino acids. The germline gives CDR1 GEAIGNYY, CDR2 EKD. The V and J ends lost 3 bases and 1 base, in that order; junction bases with no gene match: 7. CDR3 sequence (DNA): TGTGCCTGTGACTCTTTACTGGGGGATACGCGCACCGATAAACTCATCTTT. Translation: CACDSLLGDTRTDKLIF.

On this clone: TCRdb's protein for this DNA is that of a much larger clone and differs from the translation at residue 2, likely a read error; the protein shown is the DNA translation. The V and J genes are TRDV2 and TRDJ3, with 12 bases lining up with TRDD3. Looked up from germline, CDR1 is GEAIGNYY and CDR2 is EKD. This CDR3 is 20 amino acids long. The CDR3 region is CSCDTPELGDTFWDTRQMFF. DNA for the CDR3: TGTTCCTGTGACACCCCTGAGCTGGGGGATACGTTCTGGGACACCCGACAGATGTTTTTC.

The sample holds a few counts of this clone. TCRdb's listed protein matches a much larger clone and diverges from this DNA's translation at residue 6, likely through a read error; the protein shown comes from the DNA. The chain links TRDV2 to TRDJ1; TRDD3 matches at 11 bases. This CDR3 region has 19 residues. V lost 3 bases and J lost 5; bases outside the gene matches: 19. Germline V gives CDR1 GEAIGNYY, CDR2 EKD. CDR3 amino acids: CACDPIRPGGYRAEDKLIF. The CDR3 DNA reads as TGTGCCTGTGACCCGATAAGGCCTGGGGGATACCGGGCAGAGGATAAACTCATCTTT.

The chain links TRDV2 to TRDJ1; 12 bases agree with TRDD3. V lost 0 bases to trimming and J lost 0 bases; unmatched junction nucleotides: 19. Germline CDR1 and CDR2: GEAIGNYY and EKD. This CDR3 is built from 22 residues. The CDR3 DNA reads as TGTGCCTGTGACACCGGGGGCCTACTGGGGGATACTGCTGGGCCACACACCGATAAACTCATCTTT. This sequence encodes CACDTGGLLGDTAGPHTDKLIF.

This clone was seen a handful of times. The chain recombines TRDV2 with TRDJ1, with 13 bases lining up with TRDD3. The CDR3 extends over 23 amino acids. Trimming cost V 3 bases and J 0 bases; bases outside gene matches: 24. Germline CDR1 is GEAIGNYY and CDR2 is EKD. CDR3 in amino acids: CACDSLLGDTRDSSGMYTDKLIF. DNA for the CDR3: TGTGCCTGTGACTCCCTACTGGGGGATACGCGTGATTCTAGCGGAATGTACACCGATAAACTCATCTTT.

This clone is large (0.1 to 1%) in the sample. Other DNA sequences in this specimen translate into the identical CDR3. The chain combines TRDV2 with TRDJ1, with TRDD3 matching over 7 bases. The CDR3 runs 15 residues. CDR1 is GEAIGNYY, CDR2 EKD, per germline. V lost 3 bases and J lost 3; bases outside the gene matches: 9. The CDR3 loop is CACDETGVLADKLIF. DNA for the CDR3: TGTGCCTGTGACGAGACTGGGGTCCTGGCCGATAAACTCATCTTT.

This clone was counted only a few times. A far larger clone is just one base off, so this is likely a read error. This same CDR3 is encoded by further DNA sequences in the sample. This chain links TRDV2 with TRDJ1; 9 bases align to TRDD3. This CDR3 is built from 19 residues. In germline, CDR1 is GEAIGNYY, CDR2 EKD. CDR3 nucleotides: TGTGCCTGCGACACGGTAAGACTGGGGGACTTGTCAAACACCGATAAACTCATCTTT. Translated, it gives CACDTVRLGDLSNTDKLIF.

Of note for this clone: A single base is all that separates this from a far larger clone, so a read error is likely. This sample also contains other DNA sequences that code for the same CDR3. The CDR3 sequence is CACDTVASVLGTAIAADKLIF. CDR3 coding DNA: TGTGCCTGTGACACCGTCGCTTCAGTACTGGGTACAGCCATAGCAGCCGATAAACTCATCTTT. This chain uses TRDV2 with TRDJ1; D perhaps matches TRDD3 (6 bases). Trimming stripped 0 bases from V and 3 bases from J, with 31 bases between. The CDR3 contains 21 residues. Looked up from germline, CDR1 is GEAIGNYY and CDR2 is EKD.

This clone appeared a few times. The same CDR3 can be traced to other DNA sequences in this sample. This chain's CDR3 is CACDTVGVNTDKLIF. The CDR3 bases are TGTGCCTGTGACACCGTGGGGGTCAACACCGATAAACTCATCTTT. The rearrangement uses TRDV2 and TRDJ1; D is perhaps TRDD3 (6 bases). The length of the CDR3 is 15 residues. CDR1 and CDR2 (germline): GEAIGNYY, EKD. The V end was cut by 0 bases, the J end by 0 bases, with 10 bases between.

About this clone: The TCRdb record carries a much larger clone's protein, which differs from this DNA's translation at residue 15; a read error is the likely cause, and the protein listed here is the DNA translation. This chain links TRDV2 with TRDJ1, with D unresolved. This CDR3 is 16 amino acids long. The germline V gene encodes CDR1 GEAIGNYY and CDR2 EKD. The CDR3: CACDTVSRVPTDKLTF. For the CDR3, the DNA is TGTGCCTGTGACACCGTAAGCAGGGTACCGACCGATAAACTCACCTTT.

As concerns this clone: At the DNA level, this CDR3 is encoded by other sequences in the same sample as well. The CDR3 DNA sequence: TGTGCCTGTGACTCCCTACTGGGGGATCGCACCGATAAACTCATCTTT. Encoded protein: CACDSLLGDRTDKLIF. The chain couples TRDV2 to TRDJ1; TRDD3 agrees at 10 bases. This CDR3 contains 16 residues. Trimming removed 3 bases from V and 1 base from J; junction bases left unmatched: 7. The germline CDR1 and CDR2 sequences are GEAIGNYY and EKD.

Sample share makes this clone medium-sized. The chain recombines TRDV2 with TRDJ1, with 12 bases that match TRDD3. The CDR3 sequence is 20 residues long. The germline gives CDR1 GEAIGNYY, CDR2 EKD. Germline trimming cut 3 bases from V and 0 bases from J; bases unmatched to any gene: 16. CDR3: CACDSVLGDTSSRDTDKLIF. CDR3 coding DNA: TGTGCCTGTGACTCCGTACTGGGGGATACAAGTAGCCGAGACACCGATAAACTCATCTTT.

This clone appeared a few times. TCRdb's entry gives the protein of a much larger clone, which mismatches this DNA's translation at residue 5, likely from a read error; the protein reported here is translated from the DNA. V usage is TRDV2 and J usage is TRDJ1; 13 bases map to TRDD3. Germline loops: CDR1 GEAIGNYY, CDR2 EKD. V trimming: 3 bases; J trimming: 2 bases; junction bases outside the gene matches: 8. This CDR3 spans 17 amino acids. This CDR3 is CACDSLLGDTSTDKLIF. Here the CDR3 DNA reads TGTGCCTGTGACTCTCTACTGGGGGATACGTCGACCGATAAACTCATCTTT.

This clone was seen more than once but under ten times. The sample contains more than one DNA sequence encoding this CDR3. The V gene is TRDV2, the J gene TRDJ1, with TRDD3 matching 11 bases. The ends lost 1 base at V and 9 bases at J; junction bases unmatched: 9. Germline V lookup: CDR1 GEAIGNYY, CDR2 EKD. This CDR3 is built from 15 residues. CDR3 sequence: CACDTLLGDRTQLIF. CDR3 nucleotide sequence: TGTGCCTGTGACACTCTACTGGGGGATAGAACACAACTCATCTTT.

This clone has a handful of counts. The protein recorded in TCRdb matches a much larger clone and deviates from this DNA's translation at residue 3, suggesting a read error; the protein here is obtained by translating the DNA. This rearrangement joins TRDV2 to TRDJ1, with 8 nucleotides matching TRDD3. The germline CDR1 and CDR2 sequences are GEAIGNYY and EKD. The length of the CDR3 is 19 residues. The chain's CDR3 is CARDTVERTGGFNTDKLIF. Written as DNA, the CDR3 is TGTGCCCGTGACACCGTGGAACGTACTGGGGGTTTTAACACCGATAAACTCATCTTT.

This clone was counted only a few times. The protein TCRdb gives is from a much larger clone and does not agree with this DNA's translation at residue 6, likely a read error; the protein shown here comes from the DNA. The chain carries TRDV2 and TRDJ4, with 9 positions matching TRDD3. The CDR3 consists of 18 residues. Germline lookup yields CDR1 GEAIGNYY and CDR2 EKD. V shed 1 base and J 0 bases; nucleotides not matched to a gene: 14. The CDR3 nucleotides are TGTGCCTGTGACACGGTGAGTGGGGATACGACACTGGCCAGACCCCTGATCTTT. This encodes CACDTVSGDTTLARPLIF.

As concerns this clone: It is likely a read error: a sequence one base away is far more abundant. Other DNA sequences in this specimen translate into the identical CDR3. V is TRDV2 and J is TRDJ1; TRDD3 aligns across 13 bases. The CDR3 is 18 residues long. The germline V gene has CDR1 GEAIGNYY and CDR2 EKD. In DNA, the CDR3 is TGCGCCTGTGACGGGTTAACTGGGGGATACGCGGTCACCGATAAACTCATCTTT. Amino acid sequence: CACDGLTGGYAVTDKLIF.